The rows below give T cell receptor beta chains drawn from one sample of a study of blood T cell repertoires in COVID-19. Assay: immunoSEQ multiplex PCR; the TCRdb copy retains only in-frame clones and omits some. The sample lists 250,000 to 350,000 clones; 85% to 90% were seen once. The sequencing input was peripheral blood. These TCRs come from a woman aged 50 to 60 with active or convalescent COVID-19. The CDR3 runs from the conserved cysteine through the conserved F or W. The order of the fields is D gene, V gene, J gene, clone size, CDR3 DNA, CDR3 protein. The D gene is left open where the match is weak. Some rows mark clone size as missing; the rest say once, few, many or name a class of expanded clone.

>.|TRBV28|TRBJ1-5|.
TGTGCCAGCAGTGGAATCCGGGACGGACAGATAAGGCCCCAGCATTTT
CASSGIRDGQIRPQHF
>.|TRBV7-9|TRBJ2-1|.
TGTGCCAGCAGCCCTACTACCGATCTCTCCTACAATGAGCAGTTCTTC
CASSPTTDLSYNEQFF
>TRBD1|TRBV5-1|TRBJ1-1|.
TGCGCCAGCAGCGTAGGACAGGGGGCAGGAGACACTGAAGCTTTCTTT
CASSVGQGAGDTEAFF
>.|TRBV7-9|TRBJ1-4|.
TGTGCCAGCAGCTTAGAGGGGGTTCAAAATGAAAAACTGTTTTTT
CASSLEGVQNEKLFF
>.|TRBV7-2|TRBJ2-5|.
TGTGCCAGCAGCTTAGCACCTCTGAGCGGAGCCCAGTACTTC
CASSLAPLSGAQYF
>TRBD2|TRBV23-1|TRBJ2-1|.
TGCGCCACGAACTCGACTAGCAACAATGAGCAGTTCTTC
CATNSTSNNEQFF
>.|TRBV18|TRBJ1-4|.
TGTGCCAGCTCACCACCTTCCGAAGCTGAAAAACTGTTTTTT
CASSPPSEAEKLFF
>TRBD2|TRBV2|TRBJ2-1|.
TGTGCCAGCAAGTTCGAGCGGGAGGGCCTTCAGCAGTTCTTC
CASKFEREGLQQFF
>TRBD2|TRBV27|TRBJ2-2|.
TGTGCCAGCAGTAGCTTCGGGACTAGCGTCACCGGGGAGCTGTTTTTT
CASSSFGTSVTGELFF
>TRBD2|TRBV28|TRBJ2-1|.
TGTGCCAGCAGTTTGACTAGCGGGAGCTCCTACAATGAGCAGTTCTTC
CASSLTSGSSYNEQFF
>TRBD2|TRBV7-8|TRBJ2-3|once
TGTGCCAGCAGCCCTTTAAGCGGGAGGGTTGGAGCAGATACGCAGTATTTT
CASSPLSGRVGADTQYF
>.|TRBV18|TRBJ1-1|.
TGTGCCAGCTCACCACGGGAGGGGGGGAACACTGAAGCTTTCTTT
CASSPREGGNTEAFF
>TRBD2|TRBV7-9|TRBJ2-2|.
TGTGCCAGCAGCTTATGGACCGGGACTAGCCCCGGGGAGCTGTTTTTT
CASSLWTGTSPGELFF
>TRBD1|TRBV7-3|TRBJ2-3|.
TGTGCCAGCAGCTTGACAGGGGCTTATAGCACAGATACGCAGTATTTT
CASSLTGAYSTDTQYF
>TRBD2|TRBV10-1|TRBJ2-5|once
TGCGCCAGCAGTGAACTAGCGGGGGGGGAAGAGACCCAGTACTTC
CASSELAGGEETQYF
>.|TRBV7-2|TRBJ1-6|.
TGTGCCAGCAGCTTAGTCAGGGGCCGATACTCACCCCTCCACTTT
CASSLVRGRYSPLHF
>.|TRBV6-5|TRBJ2-7|.
TGTGCCAGCAGTTACTCGGAGGGAAGAACGTCCGAGCAGTACTTC
CASSYSEGRTSEQYF
>.|TRBV18|TRBJ1-4|.
TGTGCCAGCTCTACAGGCAATGAAAAACTGTTTTTT
CASSTGNEKLFF
>TRBD1|TRBV28|TRBJ1-2|few
TGTGCCAGCAGTTTACGACAGGGCTCCCTGGCCTTC
CASSLRQGSLAF
>.|TRBV19|TRBJ2-7|.
TGTGCCAGTAGTAAACAGGCTTTCTACGAGCAGTACTTC
CASSKQAFYEQYF
>TRBD2|TRBV29-1|TRBJ2-7|.
TGCAGCGTTGAATTGGTGCGGGCGGGAGTGGGTGAGCAGTACTTC
CSVELVRAGVGEQYF
>.|TRBV5-4|TRBJ2-6|.
TGTGCCAGCAGCTTGGCCCCTTTCGGGGGTGGGGCCAACGTCCTGACTTTC
CASSLAPFGGGANVLTF
>.|TRBV19|TRBJ1-5|.
TGTGCCAGTAGAGGACAGTTTAATCAGCCCCAGCATTTT
CASRGQFNQPQHF
>.|TRBV6-5|TRBJ1-2|.
TGTGCCAGCAGTCCGGGGGGGGGCGATGGCTACACCTTC
CASSPGGGDGYTF
>.|TRBV2|TRBJ1-1|.
TGTGCCAGCAGCGGTCGGACAGAAGCTTTCTTT
CASSGRTEAFF
>.|TRBV19|TRBJ1-2|.
TGTGCCAGTACCCTTTCCGACAGGATATATGGCTACACCTTC
CASTLSDRIYGYTF
>.|TRBV10-3|TRBJ1-1|.
TGTGCCATCAGTGAGCTGGGGGGAACTGAAGCTTTCTTT
CAISELGGTEAFF
>TRBD1|TRBV28|TRBJ1-5|.
TGTGCCAGCAAGTTTAGGGACAGGGAGGAACAGCCCCAGCATTTT
CASKFRDREEQPQHF
>.|TRBV24-1|TRBJ2-1|.
TGTGCCACCAGCACAGGGAAAATGCAAAATGAGCAGTTCTTC
CATSTGKMQNEQFF
>TRBD2|TRBV30|TRBJ2-5|.
TGTGCCTGGAGTTTACGGGAGGGCCTCAGTAGAGGAGAGACCCAGTACTTC
CAWSLREGLSRGETQYF
>TRBD2|TRBV7-8|TRBJ2-7|.
TGTGCCAGCAGCTTAGGGGGATTAGCGGGAGGGGGAACTTACGAGCAGTACTTC
CASSLGGLAGGGTYEQYF
>.|TRBV7-2|TRBJ1-1|once
TGTGCCAGCAGCTCCTTCGGGGGGCCCACTGAAGCTTTCTTT
CASSSFGGPTEAFF
>.|TRBV7-2|TRBJ2-1|.
TGTGCCAGCAGCCAAGGACTGAACAATGAGCAGTTCTTC
CASSQGLNNEQFF
>TRBD1|TRBV7-9|TRBJ1-2|.
TGTGCCAGCAGCTCGGACAGGGCGAGCTACACCTTC
CASSSDRASYTF
>.|TRBV15|TRBJ1-1|.
TGTGCCACCAGCAGAGGAGTAAAGGGGGACACTGAAGCTTTCTTT
CATSRGVKGDTEAFF
>TRBD1|TRBV7-8|TRBJ2-2|.
TGTGCCAGCAACCCAAGACAGGGGACGAACACCGGGGAGCTGTTTTTT
CASNPRQGTNTGELFF
>TRBD1|TRBV10-2|TRBJ1-2|.
TGCGCCAGCAGTGAGGACAGGGGTTATGGCTACACCTTC
CASSEDRGYGYTF
>.|TRBV11-1|TRBJ2-3|.
TGTGCCAGCAGCCCGGGACTCCCTAGCACAGATACGCAGTATTTT
CASSPGLPSTDTQYF
>.|TRBV2|TRBJ1-1|once
TGTGCCAGCAGTGAGGTAGGACAGCCTAACACTGAAGCTTTCTTT
CASSEVGQPNTEAFF
>TRBD1|TRBV18|TRBJ1-6|.
TGTGCCAGCTCACCATCGCTTCAGGGGACAGGGGATTCACCCCTCCACTTT
CASSPSLQGTGDSPLHF
>.|TRBV3-1/TRBV3-2|TRBJ2-7|.
TGTGCCAGCAGCCAAGTATCCGGGAGCTCCTACGAGCAGTACTTC
CASSQVSGSSYEQYF
>TRBD2|TRBV6-2/TRBV6-3|TRBJ2-5|.
TGTGCCAGCAGTTACTCGACAAAAGCGGGAGGGCCGTGGGGAAAAGAGACCCAGTACTTC
CASSYSTKAGGPWGKETQYF
>.|TRBV30|TRBJ1-3|.
TGTGCCTGGGACAGCAACTCTGGAAACACCATATATTTT
CAWDSNSGNTIYF